This TCR beta chain was recorded in a study of spatial heterogeneity in lung cancer. Points from the study as a whole: In tumors, expanded intratumoral alpha and beta TCR counts tracked mutation counts.

The CDR3 loop spans 16 amino acids. Trimming removed 4 bases from V and 8 bases from J; junction bases left unmatched: 11. Germline V gene data show CDR1 as SGHTA and CDR2 as FQGTGA. MiXCR was run by TCRdb on the 5' RACE reads, yielding one entry per CDR3 protein. Among 9,500 or so distinct CDR3 sequences listed, over 11% were seen once. This clonotype has a count of ten or more. Its antigen is not identified. Time point denoted: sample taken at primary tumor resection. Sequenced material: lung tumor tissue, taken at surgery. This clonotype originated in a male donor with early-stage non-small cell lung cancer. The chain carries TRBV7-3 and TRBJ2-1, with 10 positions matching TRBD2. The CDR3 DNA sequence: TGTGCCAGCAGCTCGGGGGGGCTAGCGGGAGTCGATGAGCAGTTCTTC. Its protein product is CASSSGGLAGVDEQFF.